Presented here are 8 T cell receptor beta chains from one specimen sequenced in a study of shared T cell receptors in the human thymus (dated by TCRdb to about 2021). The method was the immunoSEQ multiplex PCR assay. TCRdb stores this immuneACCESS table with in-frame sequences only. Part of the clones is absent; in the studies checked, under half of the shortfall reflects unresolved V genes, and no reason is known for the rest. This sample is represented by hundreds of thousands of clones; approximately 89% of them were singletons. Jointly, the top ten make up 0.0094% of the sample. Another study also made use of these data, one on human thymus T cells.

Specimen: thymocytes. All receptors derive from a boy under two years old with a congenital heart defect. Donor details come from another sample of the same person, matched by shared clones.

CDR3 sequence (DNA): TGTGCCAGCAGCCATCTCGGCACCGGAGAGTCCTACGAGCAGTACTTC. Its protein is CASSHLGTGESYEQYF. The chain joins TRBV4-2 to TRBJ2-7, with unresolved D. This CDR3 has 16 amino acids. V shed 3 bases and J shed 1 base, with 16 bases lying between them. Per germline, CDR1 LGHNA and CDR2 YNFKEQ.

The gene calls are TRBV29-1 and TRBJ2-3; tentative D call: TRBD2 (6 bases). Germline V gene lookup returns CDR1 SQVTM and CDR2 ANQGSEA. The CDR3 loop spans 12 amino acids. Trimming took 4 bases from V and 4 from J, leaving 9 bases between them. The CDR3 DNA reads as TGCAGCGTTGCTCCGGGGGCAGATACGCAGTATTTT. Residues: CSVAPGADTQYF.

The chain carries TRBV11-2 and TRBJ2-5; perhaps TRBD2 as D (6 bases). TRBJ2-7 explains the end of the DNA better; the J call may be wrong. The germline V gene has CDR1 SGHAT and CDR2 FQNNGV. This CDR3 contains 13 residues. CDR3 coding DNA: TGTGCCAGCAGCCCGGAGGGCGTACTCGAGCAGTACTTC. Protein product: CASSPEGVLEQYF.

DNA for the CDR3: TGTGCCAGCAGATACAGGGGGCCGGACACTGAAGCTTTCTTT. Translation gives CASRYRGPDTEAFF. The chain carries TRBV27 and TRBJ1-1; TRBD1 matches 9 bases. CDR3 size: 14 residues. Germline loops: CDR1 MNHEY, CDR2 SMNVEV (reference sequence). J lost 3 bases, V lost 6 bases, and 5 bases had no gene match.

V and J are TRBV7-6 and TRBJ2-3, with D maybe TRBD2 (6 bases). Germline V gene data show CDR1 as SGHVS and CDR2 as FNYEAQ. The CDR3 spans 19 residues. Trimming left V 6 bases short and J 4 bases short, with 29 bases between. The CDR3 sequence is CASSSMGFSGPKPSDTQYF. CDR3 bases: TGTGCCAGCAGTTCCATGGGTTTTAGCGGTCCCAAGCCTTCAGATACGCAGTATTTT.

The J gene is TRBJ2-3, the V gene TRBV7-9; TRBD2 is a possible D gene (6 bases). In germline, CDR1 is SEHNR, CDR2 FQNEAQ (reference sequence). This CDR3 is 15 amino acids long. V dropped 11 bases and J dropped 2 bases, with 20 bases sitting between them. CDR3 amino acids: CAPRGYLATTDTQYF. The CDR3 DNA follows: TGTGCCCCCAGAGGGTATCTAGCGACCACAGATACGCAGTATTTT. Full variable domain (rest looked up from reference TRBV7-9 and TRBJ2-3): DTGVSQNPRHKITKRGQNVTFRCDPISEHNRLYWYRQTLGQGPEFLTYFQNEAQLEKSRLLSDRFSAERPKGSFSTLEIQRTEQGDSAMYLCAPRGYLATTDTQYFGPGTRLTVL.

The chain recombines TRBV9 with TRBJ1-4, with TRBD1 as a possible D gene (6 bases). CDR3 size: 14 residues. CDR1 is SGDLS, CDR2 YYNGEE, per germline. Trimming pared 0 bases from V and 8 bases from J, leaving 11 bases between. DNA of the CDR3: TGTGCCAGCAGCGTAGGTAGGGGACACGAAAAACTGTTTTTT. Protein sequence: CASSVGRGHEKLFF.

The chain is built from TRBV30 and TRBJ2-3; the match to TRBD2 covers 10 bases. CDR3 length equals 16 residues. Germline V gives CDR1 GTSNPN, CDR2 SVGIG (reference sequence). V gave up 2 bases and J gave up 4 bases; unmatched junction bases: 9. The DNA for the CDR3 is TGTGCCTGGAGTCACCCGACTAGCGGGTTCCCAGATACGCAGTATTTT. It yields the protein CAWSHPTSGFPDTQYF.